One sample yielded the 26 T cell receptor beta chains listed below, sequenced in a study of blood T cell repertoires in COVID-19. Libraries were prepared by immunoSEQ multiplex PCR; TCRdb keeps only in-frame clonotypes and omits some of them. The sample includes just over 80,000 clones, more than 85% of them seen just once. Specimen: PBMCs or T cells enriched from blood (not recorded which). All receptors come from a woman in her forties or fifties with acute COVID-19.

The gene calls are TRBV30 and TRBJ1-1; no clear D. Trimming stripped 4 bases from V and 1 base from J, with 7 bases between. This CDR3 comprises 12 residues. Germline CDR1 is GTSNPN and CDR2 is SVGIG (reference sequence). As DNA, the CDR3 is TGTGCCTGGATTCCGCGGAACACTGAAGCTTTCTTT. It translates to CAWIPRNTEAFF. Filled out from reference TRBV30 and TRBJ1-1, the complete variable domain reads SQTIHQWPATLVQPVGSPLSLECTVEGTSNPNLYWYRQAAGRGLQLLFYSVGIGQISSEVPQNLSASRPQDRQFILSSKKLLLSDSGFYLCAWIPRNTEAFFGQGTRLTVV.

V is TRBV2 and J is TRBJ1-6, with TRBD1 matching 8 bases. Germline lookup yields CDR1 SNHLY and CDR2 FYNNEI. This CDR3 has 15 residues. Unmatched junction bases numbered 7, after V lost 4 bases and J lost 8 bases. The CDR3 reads CASSGRGTGDSPLHF. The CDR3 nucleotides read TGTGCCAGCAGTGGGAGGGGGACAGGTGATTCACCCCTCCACTTT.

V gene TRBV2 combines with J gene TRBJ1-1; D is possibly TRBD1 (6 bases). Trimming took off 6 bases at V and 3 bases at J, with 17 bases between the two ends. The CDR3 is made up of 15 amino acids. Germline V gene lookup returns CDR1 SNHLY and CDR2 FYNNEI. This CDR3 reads CASRDWDKGHTEAFF. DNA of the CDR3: TGTGCCAGCAGGGACTGGGACAAGGGACACACTGAAGCTTTCTTT.

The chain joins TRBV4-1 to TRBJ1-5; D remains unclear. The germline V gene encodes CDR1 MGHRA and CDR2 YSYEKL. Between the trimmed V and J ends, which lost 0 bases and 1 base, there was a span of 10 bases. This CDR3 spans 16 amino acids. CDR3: CASSQDGRPSNQPQHF. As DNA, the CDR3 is TGCGCCAGCAGCCAAGACGGCAGGCCAAGCAATCAGCCCCAGCATTTT.

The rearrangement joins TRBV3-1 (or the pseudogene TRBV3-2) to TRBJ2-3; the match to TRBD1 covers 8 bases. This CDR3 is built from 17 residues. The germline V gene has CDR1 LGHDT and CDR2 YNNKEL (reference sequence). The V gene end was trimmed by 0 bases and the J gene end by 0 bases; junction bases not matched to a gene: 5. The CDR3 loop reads CASSQETQGASTDTQYF. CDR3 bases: TGTGCCAGCAGCCAAGAAACCCAGGGGGCGAGCACAGATACGCAGTATTTT.

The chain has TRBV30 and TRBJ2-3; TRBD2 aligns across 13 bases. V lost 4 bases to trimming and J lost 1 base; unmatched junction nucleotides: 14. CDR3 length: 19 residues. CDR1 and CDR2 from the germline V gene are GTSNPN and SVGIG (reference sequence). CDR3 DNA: TGTGCCTGGAAAGCCCTACTAGCGGGAGGGCCTGGGGGCACAGATACGCAGTATTTT. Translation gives CAWKALLAGGPGGTDTQYF.

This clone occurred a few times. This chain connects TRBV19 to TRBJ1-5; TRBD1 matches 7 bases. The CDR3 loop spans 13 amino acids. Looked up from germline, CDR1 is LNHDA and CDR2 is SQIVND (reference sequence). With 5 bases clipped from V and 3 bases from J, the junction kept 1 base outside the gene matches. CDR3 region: CASSGTDNQPQHF. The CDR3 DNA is TGTGCCAGTAGTGGGACAGACAATCAGCCCCAGCATTTT.

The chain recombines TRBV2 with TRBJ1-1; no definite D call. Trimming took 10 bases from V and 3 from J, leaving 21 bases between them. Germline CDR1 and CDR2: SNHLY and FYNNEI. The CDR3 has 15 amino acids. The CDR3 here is CAIPGLRPGDTEAFF. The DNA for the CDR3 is TGTGCCATCCCAGGCCTCCGGCCAGGCGACACTGAAGCTTTCTTT.

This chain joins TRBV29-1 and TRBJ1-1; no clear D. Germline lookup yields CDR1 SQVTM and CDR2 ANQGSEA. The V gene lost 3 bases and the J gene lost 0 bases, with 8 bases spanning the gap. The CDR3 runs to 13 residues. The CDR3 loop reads CSVDWQMNTEAFF. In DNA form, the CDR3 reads TGCAGCGTTGATTGGCAGATGAACACTGAAGCTTTCTTT.

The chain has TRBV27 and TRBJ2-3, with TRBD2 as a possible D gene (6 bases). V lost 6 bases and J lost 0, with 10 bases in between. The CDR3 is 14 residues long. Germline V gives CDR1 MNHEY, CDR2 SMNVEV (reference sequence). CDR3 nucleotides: TGTGCCAGCAGCTGGGGGACTAGCACAGATACGCAGTATTTT. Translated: CASSWGTSTDTQYF.

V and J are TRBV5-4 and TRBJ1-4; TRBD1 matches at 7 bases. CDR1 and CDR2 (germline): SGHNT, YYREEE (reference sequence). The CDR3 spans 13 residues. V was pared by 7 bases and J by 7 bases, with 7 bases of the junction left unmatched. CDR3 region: CASVRDSSEKLFF. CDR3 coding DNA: TGTGCCAGCGTCCGGGACAGCTCTGAAAAACTGTTTTTT.

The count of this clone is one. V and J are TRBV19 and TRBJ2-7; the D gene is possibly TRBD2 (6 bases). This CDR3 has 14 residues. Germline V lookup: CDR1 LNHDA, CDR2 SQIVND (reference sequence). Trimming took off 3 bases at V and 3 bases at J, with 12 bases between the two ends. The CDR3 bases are TGTGCCAGTAGTATTGGGCTAGCGAACTACGAGCAGTACTTC. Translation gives CASSIGLANYEQYF.

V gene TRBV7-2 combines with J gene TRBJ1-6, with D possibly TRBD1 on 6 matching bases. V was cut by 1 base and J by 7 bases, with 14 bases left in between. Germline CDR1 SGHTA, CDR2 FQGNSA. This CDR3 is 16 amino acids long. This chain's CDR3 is CASSLEGGRNNSPLHF. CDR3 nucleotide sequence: TGTGCCAGCAGCTTAGAGGGGGGGCGTAACAATTCACCCCTCCACTTT.

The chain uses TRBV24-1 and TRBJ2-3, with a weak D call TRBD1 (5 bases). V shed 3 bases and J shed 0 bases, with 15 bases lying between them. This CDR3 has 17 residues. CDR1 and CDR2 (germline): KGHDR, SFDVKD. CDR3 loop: CATSDRRQKESTDTQYF. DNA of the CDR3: TGTGCCACCAGTGATCGTAGACAGAAGGAGAGCACAGATACGCAGTATTTT.

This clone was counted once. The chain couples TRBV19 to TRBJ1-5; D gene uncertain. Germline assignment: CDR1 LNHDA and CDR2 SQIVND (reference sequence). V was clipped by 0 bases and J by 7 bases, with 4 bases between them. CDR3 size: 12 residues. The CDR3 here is CASSIDIQPQHF. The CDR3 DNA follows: TGTGCCAGTAGTATAGATATCCAGCCCCAGCATTTT.

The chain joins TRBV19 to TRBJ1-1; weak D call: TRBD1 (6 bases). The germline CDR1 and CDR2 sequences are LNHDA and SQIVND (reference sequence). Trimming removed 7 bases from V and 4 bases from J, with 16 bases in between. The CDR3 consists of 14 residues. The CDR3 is CASITGGLGTEAFF. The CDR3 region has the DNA TGTGCCAGTATTACGGGGGGCTTGGGCACTGAAGCTTTCTTT. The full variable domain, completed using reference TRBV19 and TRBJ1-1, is DGGITQSPKYLFRKEGQNVTLSCEQNLNHDAMYWYRQDPGQGLRLIYYSQIVNDFQKGDIAEGYSVSREKKESFPLTVTSAQKNPTAFYLCASITGGLGTEAFFGQGTRLTVV.

The CDR3 reads CASADRGSGNTIYF. The CDR3 DNA is TGTGCCAGCGCCGACAGGGGTTCTGGAAACACCATATATTTT. The chain is built from TRBV6-5 and TRBJ1-3; TRBD1 aligns across 8 bases. Trimming at V came to 8 bases and at J to 1 base, leaving 4 bases not matched to a gene. CDR1 is MNHEY and CDR2 is SVGAGI in the germline V gene. The CDR3 spans 14 residues.

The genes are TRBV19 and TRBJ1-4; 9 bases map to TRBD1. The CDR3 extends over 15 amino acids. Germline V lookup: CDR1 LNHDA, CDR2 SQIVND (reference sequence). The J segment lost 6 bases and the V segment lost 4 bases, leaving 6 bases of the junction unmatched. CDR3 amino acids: CASSSLQGADEKLFF. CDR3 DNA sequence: TGTGCCAGTAGTAGCCTACAGGGGGCGGATGAAAAACTGTTTTTT.

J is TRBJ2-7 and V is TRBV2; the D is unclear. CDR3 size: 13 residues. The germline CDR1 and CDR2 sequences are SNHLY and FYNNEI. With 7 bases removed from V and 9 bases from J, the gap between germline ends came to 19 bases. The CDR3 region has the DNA TGTGCCAGCATAGCCGACGGTCCTTTTGTGCAGTACTTC. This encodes CASIADGPFVQYF.

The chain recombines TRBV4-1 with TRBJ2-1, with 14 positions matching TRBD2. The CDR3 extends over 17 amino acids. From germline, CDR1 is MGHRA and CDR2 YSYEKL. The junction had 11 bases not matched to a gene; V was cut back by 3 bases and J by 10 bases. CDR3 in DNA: TGCGCCAGCAGCCAGGAAGTCGGGACTAGCGGGAGTTTAGAGCAGTTCTTC. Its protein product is CASSQEVGTSGSLEQFF.

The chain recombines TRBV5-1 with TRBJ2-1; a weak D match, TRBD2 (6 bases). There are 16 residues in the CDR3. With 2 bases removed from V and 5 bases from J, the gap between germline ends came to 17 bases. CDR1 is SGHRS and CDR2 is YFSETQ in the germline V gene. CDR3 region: CASSFGMKGGNNEQFF. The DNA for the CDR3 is TGCGCCAGCAGCTTTGGGATGAAGGGCGGGAACAATGAGCAGTTCTTC.

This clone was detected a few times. Here the CDR3 reads CASRLEAGPNYNSPLHF. The DNA for the CDR3 is TGTGCAAGTCGCTTAGAGGCAGGGCCTAACTATAATTCACCCCTCCACTTT. The chain carries TRBV12-2 and TRBJ1-6; the table's D gene call, TRBD1, was not cross checked with the DNA. TRBV12-2 is tagged as a pseudogene. The CDR3 covers 17 residues.

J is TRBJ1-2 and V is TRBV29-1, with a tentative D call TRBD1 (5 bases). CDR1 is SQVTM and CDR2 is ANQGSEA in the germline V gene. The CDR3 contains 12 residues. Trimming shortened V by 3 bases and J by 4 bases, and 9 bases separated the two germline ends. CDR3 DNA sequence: TGCAGCGTTGACAGGGAACGCTATGGCTACACCTTC. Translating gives CSVDRERYGYTF. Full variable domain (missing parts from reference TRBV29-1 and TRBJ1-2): SAVISQKPSRDICQRGTSLTIQCQVDSQVTMMFWYRQQPGQSLTLIATANQGSEATYESGFVIDKFPISRPNLTFSTLTVSNMSPEDSSIYLCSVDRERYGYTFGSGTRLTVV.

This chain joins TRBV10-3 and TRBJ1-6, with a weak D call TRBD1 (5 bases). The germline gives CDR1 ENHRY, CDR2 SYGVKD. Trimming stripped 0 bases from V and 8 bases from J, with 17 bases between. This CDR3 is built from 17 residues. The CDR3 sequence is CAISESRGAGSDSPLHF. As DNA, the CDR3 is TGTGCCATCAGTGAGTCGAGAGGCGCAGGGTCTGATTCACCCCTCCACTTT.

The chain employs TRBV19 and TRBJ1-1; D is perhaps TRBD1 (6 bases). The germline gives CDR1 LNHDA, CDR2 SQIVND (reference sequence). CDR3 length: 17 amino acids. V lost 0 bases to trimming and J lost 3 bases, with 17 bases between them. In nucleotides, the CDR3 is TGTGCCAGTAGTATAGATCGGCCGGACAGAGCACACACTGAAGCTTTCTTT. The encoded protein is CASSIDRPDRAHTEAFF.

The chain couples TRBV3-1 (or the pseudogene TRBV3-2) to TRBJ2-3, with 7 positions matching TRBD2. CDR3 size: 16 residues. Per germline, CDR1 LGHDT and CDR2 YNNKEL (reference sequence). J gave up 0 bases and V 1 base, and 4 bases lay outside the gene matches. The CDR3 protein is CASSQGLGGSTDTQYF. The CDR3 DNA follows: TGTGCCAGCAGCCAAGGACTGGGGGGGAGCACAGATACGCAGTATTTT.